A single T cell receptor beta chain is shown here with its context. Its antigen is as yet unknown. CDR3 length equals 14 residues. Germline V gene sequence: CDR1 SNHLY, CDR2 FYNNEI. Trimming cost V 6 bases and J 1 base, with 9 bases left between them. The primer mix had 60 Vbeta and 13 Jbeta primers. TCRdb's table, derived via immunoSEQ multiplex PCR, lists solely in-frame clones and lacks some. The sample gives 200,000 to 250,000 clones, less than 85% of which show up once; roughly 0.62% is in the top ten. The sample belongs to a study of cytomegalovirus exposure and HLA in healthy donors. Study-wide context: An analysis done earlier identified 120 million or so unique TCR beta sequences from about 179 million T cells. General study points: The CMV antigen specificity of a few CMV-associated chains was confirmed through in vitro analysis.

The TCR was taken from a man aged 18 to 29 in good health and CMV-seronegative. The V call is TRBV2, the J call TRBJ2-2, with TRBD1 as a possible D gene (6 bases). Sequenced: PBMCs. CDR3 nucleotide sequence: TGTGCCAGCAGAGGGACACTGAACACCGGGGAGCTGTTTTTT. The encoded protein is CASRGTLNTGELFF. The full variable domain, in which reference TRBV2 and TRBJ2-2 provide the parts outside the CDR3, is EPEVTQTPSHQVTQMGQEVILRCVPISNHLYFYWYRQILGQKVEFLVSFYNNEISEKSEIFDDQFSVERPDGSNFTLKIRSTKLEDSAMYFCASRGTLNTGELFFGEGSRLTVL.